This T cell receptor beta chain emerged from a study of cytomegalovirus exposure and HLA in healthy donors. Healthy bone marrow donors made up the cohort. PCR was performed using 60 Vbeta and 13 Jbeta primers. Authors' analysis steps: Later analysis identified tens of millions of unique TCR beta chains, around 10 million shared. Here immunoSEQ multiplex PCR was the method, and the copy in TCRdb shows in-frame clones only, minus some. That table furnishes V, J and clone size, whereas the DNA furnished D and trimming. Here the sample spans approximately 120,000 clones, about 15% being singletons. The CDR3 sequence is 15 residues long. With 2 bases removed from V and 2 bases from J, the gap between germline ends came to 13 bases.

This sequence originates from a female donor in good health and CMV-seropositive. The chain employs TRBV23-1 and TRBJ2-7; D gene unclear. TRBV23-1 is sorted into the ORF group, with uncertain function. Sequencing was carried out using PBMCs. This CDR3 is CASSQRMWATYEQYF. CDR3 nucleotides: TGCGCCAGCAGTCAACGGATGTGGGCAACCTACGAGCAGTACTTC.